The rows below give T cell receptor beta chains drawn from one sample of a study of T cells after yellow fever vaccination. TCRdb reprocessed the 5' RACE reads with MiXCR, giving one entry per CDR3 protein. The profile shows around 100,000 distinct CDR3 sequences, 8.4% of them singletons. Sequencing used CD8+ T cells sorted from PBMCs, obtained 45 days after the yellow fever booster vaccination. The source is a man aged 25-45 years who received the YFV17D yellow fever vaccine. Each CDR3 is given with its conserved first and last residue. The D gene is left open where the match is weak. Where a row states a size, it is once, few, many or the class of an expanded clone; other rows omit it.

CDR3nt | CDR3aa | d_gene | abundance | j_gene | v_gene
TGCAGTGCTTCACACGACCCGGGACTAGCGGGAGCGGGGCCAGATACGCAGTATTTT | CSASHDPGLAGAGPDTQYF | TRBD2 | many | TRBJ2-3 | TRBV20-1
TGTGCCAGCAGTTCATCGACTAGCGGGGTCGCAGATACGCAGTATTTT | CASSSSTSGVADTQYF | TRBD2 | many | TRBJ2-3 | TRBV27
TGCAGTGCCAGACGCCTAGCGGCCTACAATGAGCAGTTCTTC | CSARRLAAYNEQFF | TRBD2 | many | TRBJ2-1 | TRBV20-1
TGTGCCAGCAGCGATGTCGGGACTATCCGCGGGTTGTTGTTCTTC | CASSDVGTIRGLLFF | TRBD2 | many | TRBJ2-1 | TRBV2
TGTGCCAGCAGCGTCCCTAGCGTTAAGTTTCCTGGCAATGAGCAGTTCTTC | CASSVPSVKFPGNEQFF | - | - | TRBJ2-1 | TRBV11-2
TGTGCCAGCAGCCCCTTTTTTAGGGCGGGGAACACCGGGGAGCTGTTTTTT | CASSPFFRAGNTGELFF | - | many | TRBJ2-2 | TRBV11-2
TGTGCCAGCAGCTTATTCTCCGGGGGCTCCTACAATGAGCAGTTCTTC | CASSLFSGGSYNEQFF | - | many | TRBJ2-1 | TRBV7-6
TGCGCCAGCAGCTTCGGGACAGGGGATCTCCACAATGAGCAGTTCTTC | CASSFGTGDLHNEQFF | TRBD1 | - | TRBJ2-1 | TRBV5-1
TGTGCCAGCAGTTCATGGAGAGCGGGAGGCCCAACAGATACGCAGTATTTT | CASSSWRAGGPTDTQYF | TRBD2 | many | TRBJ2-3 | TRBV27
TGTGCCAGTAGTATCGGCAGCGTGGCTTTCTTT | CASSIGSVAFF | - | once | TRBJ1-1 | TRBV19
TGTGCCAGCAGTCTACTAGGAGCGGGAGTGGAGAATGAGCAGTTCTTC | CASSLLGAGVENEQFF | TRBD2 | many | TRBJ2-1 | TRBV27
TGCGCCAGCAGTGATGTGACAGGGGGGGTCTACGAGCAGTACTTC | CASSDVTGGVYEQYF | TRBD1 | many | TRBJ2-7 | TRBV5-1
TGTGCCAGCAAGGGCTCCCAAGCCACAGATACGCAGTATTTT | CASKGSQATDTQYF | - | many | TRBJ2-3 | TRBV2
TGTGCCAGCAGCTTACAGGGGGTCTTCTACGAGCAGTACTTC | CASSLQGVFYEQYF | TRBD1 | - | TRBJ2-7 | TRBV7-8
TGTGCCAGCAGTCCCTTAGCGGGAGGGCGTGGGTCGCAGTACTTC | CASSPLAGGRGSQYF | TRBD2 | many | TRBJ2-7 | TRBV27
TGCGCCAGCAGTCCCCGGGAGGGCCTAATTTATGAGCAGTTCTTC | CASSPREGLIYEQFF | TRBD2 | many | TRBJ2-1 | TRBV10-2
TGCGCCAGCAGCTTAGGCCTGGGAAAGGAAGCCTACAATGAGCAGTTCTTC | CASSLGLGKEAYNEQFF | - | many | TRBJ2-1 | TRBV5-1
TGCGCCAGCAGCCAAGGGGACCGAGCCTACGAGCAGTACTTC | CASSQGDRAYEQYF | - | many | TRBJ2-7 | TRBV4-3
TGTGCCAGCAGCCCGAGGACTGCTCCATCCGAGCAGTACTTC | CASSPRTAPSEQYF | - | many | TRBJ2-7 | TRBV7-2
TGTGCCAGCAGCGTAACCCCCGGGACTAGCGACGACACCGGGGAGCTGTTTTTT | CASSVTPGTSDDTGELFF | TRBD2 | many | TRBJ2-2 | TRBV7-6
TGTGCCAGCGAAATCGGACAGGGCGGACCTGGGGCCAACGTCCTGACTTTC | CASEIGQGGPGANVLTF | TRBD1 | few | TRBJ2-6 | TRBV28
TGTGCCACCAGGACAGACGGTCCGGGATCTAATGCCTATGAGCAGTTCTTC | CATRTDGPGSNAYEQFF | - | - | TRBJ2-1 | TRBV15
TGCGCCAGCAGCCCAGGGGAACACCTCTCCTACGAGCAGTACTTC | CASSPGEHLSYEQYF | - | - | TRBJ2-7 | TRBV5-1
TGTGCCAGCAGCACTCGACTAGCGGGAGCCTACAATGAGCAGTTCTTC | CASSTRLAGAYNEQFF | TRBD2 | many | TRBJ2-1 | TRBV7-9
TGTGCCAGCAGTTCTCCCATGGGGAACACTGAAGCTTTCTTT | CASSSPMGNTEAFF | - | many | TRBJ1-1 | TRBV12-3/TRBV12-4
TGTGCCAGTCATGGTGGCAATCAGCCCCAGCATTTT | CASHGGNQPQHF | - | few | TRBJ1-5 | TRBV19
TGCGCCAGCAGCCATCCTGGGACAGGGGGAGGGGTCGAGCAGTTCTTC | CASSHPGTGGGVEQFF | TRBD1 | many | TRBJ2-1 | TRBV4-1
TGCAGCGAGCACAGCCGGGAATCTGAAGCTTTCTTT | CSEHSRESEAFF | - | many | TRBJ1-1 | TRBV29-1
TGTGCCAGCAGCTCGCTCGGCACGGGAACAGGGGACTACGAGCAGTACTTC | CASSSLGTGTGDYEQYF | TRBD1 | - | TRBJ2-7 | TRBV7-6